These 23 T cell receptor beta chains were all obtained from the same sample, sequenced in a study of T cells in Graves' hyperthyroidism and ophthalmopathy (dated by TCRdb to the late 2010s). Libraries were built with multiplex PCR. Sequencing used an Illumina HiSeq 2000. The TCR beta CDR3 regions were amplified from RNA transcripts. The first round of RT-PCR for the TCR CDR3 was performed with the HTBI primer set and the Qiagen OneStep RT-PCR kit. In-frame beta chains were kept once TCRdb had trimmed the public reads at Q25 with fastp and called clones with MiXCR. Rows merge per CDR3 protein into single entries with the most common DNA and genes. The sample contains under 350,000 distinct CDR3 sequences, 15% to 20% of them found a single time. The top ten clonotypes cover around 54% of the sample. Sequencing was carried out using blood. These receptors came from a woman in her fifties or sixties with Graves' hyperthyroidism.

The CDR3 loop is CASSSPGQGGRTEAFF. The DNA of the CDR3 is TGTGCCAGCAGTTCTCCGGGACAGGGCGGTAGGACTGAAGCTTTCTTT. The chain joins TRBV6-1 to TRBJ1-1; 9 nucleotides align to TRBD1. The CDR3 extends over 16 amino acids. With V trimmed by 5 bases and J by 5 bases, 12 bases remained unmatched. Germline V gene sequence: CDR1 MNHNS, CDR2 SASEGT.

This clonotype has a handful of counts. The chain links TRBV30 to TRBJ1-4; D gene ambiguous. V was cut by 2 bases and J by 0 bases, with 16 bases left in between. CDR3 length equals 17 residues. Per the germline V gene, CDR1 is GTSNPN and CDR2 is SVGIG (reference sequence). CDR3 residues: CAWSNSPRASTNEKLFF. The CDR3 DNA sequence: TGTGCCTGGAGTAACAGTCCTCGGGCCTCAACTAATGAAAAACTGTTTTTT.

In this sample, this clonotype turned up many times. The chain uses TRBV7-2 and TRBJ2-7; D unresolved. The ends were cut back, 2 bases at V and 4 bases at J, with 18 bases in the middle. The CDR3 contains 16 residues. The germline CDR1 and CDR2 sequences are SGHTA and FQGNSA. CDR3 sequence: CASSLMMETLFYEQYV. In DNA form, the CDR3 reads TGTGCCAGCAGCTTAATGATGGAGACTTTGTTTTACGAGCAGTACGTC.

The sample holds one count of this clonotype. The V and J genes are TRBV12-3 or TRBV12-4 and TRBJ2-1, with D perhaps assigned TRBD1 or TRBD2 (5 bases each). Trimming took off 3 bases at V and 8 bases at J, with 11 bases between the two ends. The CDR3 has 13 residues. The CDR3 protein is CASSFGRGHEQFF. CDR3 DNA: TGTGCCAGCAGTTTTGGTCGGGGCCATGAGCAGTTCTTC.

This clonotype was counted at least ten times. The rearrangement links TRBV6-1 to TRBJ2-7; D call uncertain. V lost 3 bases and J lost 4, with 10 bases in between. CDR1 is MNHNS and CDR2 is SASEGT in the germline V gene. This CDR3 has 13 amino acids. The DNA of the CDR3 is TGTGCCAGCAGTGATCCTTGGGGTTACGAGCAGTACGTC. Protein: CASSDPWGYEQYV.

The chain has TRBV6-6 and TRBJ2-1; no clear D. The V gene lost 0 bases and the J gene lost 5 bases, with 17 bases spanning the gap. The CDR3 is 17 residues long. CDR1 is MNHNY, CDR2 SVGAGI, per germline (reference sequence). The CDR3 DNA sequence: TGTGCCAGCAGTTACTCGATTTCAGTGCACGCAAACAATGAGCAGTTCTTC. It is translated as CASSYSISVHANNEQFF.

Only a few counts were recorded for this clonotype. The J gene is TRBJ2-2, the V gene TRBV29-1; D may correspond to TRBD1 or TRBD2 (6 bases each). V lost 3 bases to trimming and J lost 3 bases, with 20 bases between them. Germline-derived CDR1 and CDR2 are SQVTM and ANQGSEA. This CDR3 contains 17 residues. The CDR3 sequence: CSVERAWGALDTGELFF. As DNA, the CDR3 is TGCAGCGTTGAGAGGGCTTGGGGGGCTCTTGACACCGGGGAGCTGTTTTTT.

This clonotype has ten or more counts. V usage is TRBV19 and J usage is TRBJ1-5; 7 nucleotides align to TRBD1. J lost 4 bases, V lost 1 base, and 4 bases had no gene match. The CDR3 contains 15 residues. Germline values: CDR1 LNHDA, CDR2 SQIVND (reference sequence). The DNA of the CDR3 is TGTGCCAGTAGTATAGGACAGGGAACTAATCAGCCCCAGCATTTT. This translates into CASSIGQGTNQPQHF.

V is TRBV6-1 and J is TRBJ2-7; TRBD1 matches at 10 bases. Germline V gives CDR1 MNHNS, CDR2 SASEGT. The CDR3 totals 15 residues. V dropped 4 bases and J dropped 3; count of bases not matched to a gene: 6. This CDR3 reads CASSGPGQGLYEQYF. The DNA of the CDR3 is TGTGCCAGCAGTGGACCGGGACAGGGGCTCTACGAGCAGTACTTC.

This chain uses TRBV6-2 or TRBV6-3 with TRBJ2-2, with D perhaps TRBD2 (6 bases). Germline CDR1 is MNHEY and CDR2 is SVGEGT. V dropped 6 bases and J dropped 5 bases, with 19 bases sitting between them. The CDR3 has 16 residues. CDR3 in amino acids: CASRVFAGRLTGELFF. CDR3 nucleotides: TGTGCCAGCAGAGTCTTTGCGGGGAGGTTAACCGGGGAGCTGTTTTTT.

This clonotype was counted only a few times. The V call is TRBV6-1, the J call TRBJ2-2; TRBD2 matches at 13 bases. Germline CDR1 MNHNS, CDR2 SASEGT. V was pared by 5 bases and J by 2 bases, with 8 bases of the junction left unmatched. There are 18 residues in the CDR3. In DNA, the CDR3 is TGTGCCAGCAGTAAAAGGACTAGCGGGGGACTAAACACCGGGGAGCTGTTTTTT. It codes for CASSKRTSGGLNTGELFF.

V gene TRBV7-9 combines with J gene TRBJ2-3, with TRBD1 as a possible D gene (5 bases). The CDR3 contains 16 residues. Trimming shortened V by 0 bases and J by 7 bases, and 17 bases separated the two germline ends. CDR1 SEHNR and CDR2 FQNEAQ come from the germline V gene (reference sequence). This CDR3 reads CASSLALAGPTNTQYF. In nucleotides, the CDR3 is TGTGCCAGCAGCTTAGCTCTGGCAGGGCCCACGAATACGCAGTATTTT.

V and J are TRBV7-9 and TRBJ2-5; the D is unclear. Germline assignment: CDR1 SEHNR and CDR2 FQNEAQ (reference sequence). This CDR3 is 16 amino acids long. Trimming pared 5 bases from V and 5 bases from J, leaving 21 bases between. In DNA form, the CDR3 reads TGTGCCAGCAGCCCCATCCGGTCGGCGCTAACGGAGACCCAGTACTTC. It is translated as CASSPIRSALTETQYF.

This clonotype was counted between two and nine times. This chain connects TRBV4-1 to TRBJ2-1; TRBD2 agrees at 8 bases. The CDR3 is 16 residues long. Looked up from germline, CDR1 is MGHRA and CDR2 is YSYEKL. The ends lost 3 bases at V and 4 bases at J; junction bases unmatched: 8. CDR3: CASSHTGGGSYNEQFF. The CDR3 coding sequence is TGCGCCAGCAGCCATACGGGGGGGGGATCTTACAATGAGCAGTTCTTC.

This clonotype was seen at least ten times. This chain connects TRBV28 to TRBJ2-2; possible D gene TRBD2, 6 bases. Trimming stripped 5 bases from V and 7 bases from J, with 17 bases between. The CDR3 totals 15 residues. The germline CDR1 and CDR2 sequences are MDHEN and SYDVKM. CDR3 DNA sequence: TGTGCCAGCAGTACCGTCGGGAGACGGGTCGGGGAGCTGTTTTTT. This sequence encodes CASSTVGRRVGELFF.

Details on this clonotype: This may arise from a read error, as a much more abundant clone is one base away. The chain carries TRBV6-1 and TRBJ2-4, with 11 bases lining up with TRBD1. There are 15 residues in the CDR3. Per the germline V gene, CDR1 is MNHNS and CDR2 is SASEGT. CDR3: CAGSDRRDRGDIQYF. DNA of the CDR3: TGTGCCGGCAGTGACCGCCGGGACAGGGGGGACATTCAGTACTTC.

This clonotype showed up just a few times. The CDR3 sequence is CASSSDREKLFF. The CDR3, as DNA: TGTGCCAGCAGCTCGGACCGGGAAAAACTGTTTTTT. The chain has TRBV5-8 and TRBJ1-4; D remains unclear. Germline V gives CDR1 SGHTS, CDR2 YDEGEE. The CDR3 totals 12 residues. V was trimmed by 3 bases and J by 8 bases, leaving 8 bases between them.

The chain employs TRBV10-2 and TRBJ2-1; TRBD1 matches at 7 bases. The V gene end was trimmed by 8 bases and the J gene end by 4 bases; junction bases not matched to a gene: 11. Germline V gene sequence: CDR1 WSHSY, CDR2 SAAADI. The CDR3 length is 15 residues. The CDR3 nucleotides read TGCGCCAGCTCCGACCCGGGACAGAATTACAATGAGCAGTTCTTC. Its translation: CASSDPGQNYNEQFF.

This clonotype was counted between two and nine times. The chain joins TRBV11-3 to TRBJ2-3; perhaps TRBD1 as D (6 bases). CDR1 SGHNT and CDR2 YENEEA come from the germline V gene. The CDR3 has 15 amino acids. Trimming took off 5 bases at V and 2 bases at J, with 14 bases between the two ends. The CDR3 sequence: CASSNEDRPTDTQYF. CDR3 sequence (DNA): TGTGCCAGCAGCAACGAAGACAGGCCCACAGATACGCAGTATTTT.

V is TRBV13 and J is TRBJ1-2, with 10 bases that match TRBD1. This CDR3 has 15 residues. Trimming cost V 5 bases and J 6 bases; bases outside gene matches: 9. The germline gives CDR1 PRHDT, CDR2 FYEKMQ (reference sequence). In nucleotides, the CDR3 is TGTGCCAGCAGCCCCCGGGACAGGGGAAAGCATGGCTACACCTTC. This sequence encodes CASSPRDRGKHGYTF.

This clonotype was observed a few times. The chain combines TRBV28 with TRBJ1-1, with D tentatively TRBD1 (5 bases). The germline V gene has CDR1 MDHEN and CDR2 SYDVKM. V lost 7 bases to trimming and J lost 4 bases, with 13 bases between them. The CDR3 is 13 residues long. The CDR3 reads CASTMAGGTEAFF. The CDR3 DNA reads TGTGCCAGCACAATGGCCGGGGGCACTGAAGCTTTCTTT. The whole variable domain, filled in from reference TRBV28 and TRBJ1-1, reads DVKVTQSSRYLVKRTGEKVFLECVQDMDHENMFWYRQDPGLGLRLIYFSYDVKMKEKGDIPEGYSVSREKKERFSLILESASTNQTSMYLCASTMAGGTEAFFGQGTRLTVV.

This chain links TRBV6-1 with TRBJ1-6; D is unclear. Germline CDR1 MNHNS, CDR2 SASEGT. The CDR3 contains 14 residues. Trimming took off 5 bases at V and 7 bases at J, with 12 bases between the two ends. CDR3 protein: CASSWIGNNSPLHF. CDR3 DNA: TGTGCCAGCAGTTGGATAGGGAACAATTCACCCCTCCACTTT.

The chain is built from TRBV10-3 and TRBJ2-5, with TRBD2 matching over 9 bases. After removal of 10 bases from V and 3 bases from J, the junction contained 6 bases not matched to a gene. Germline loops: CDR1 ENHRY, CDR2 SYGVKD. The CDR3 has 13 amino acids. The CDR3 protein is CATSGKEKETQYF. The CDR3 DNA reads TGTGCCACTAGCGGGAAAGAAAAAGAGACCCAGTACTTC.